What follows describes a single TCR beta chain. The entry originates in a study of blood T cell repertoires in COVID-19. The CDR3 is 14 residues long. The junction had 5 bases not matched to a gene; V was cut back by 10 bases and J by 0 bases. Germline V gene lookup returns CDR1 ENHRY and CDR2 SYGVKD. Generated by immunoSEQ multiplex PCR, the TCRdb table keeps only in-frame clones and is missing some. The repertoire includes a few hundred thousand clones, about 90% of them detected once, and roughly 8% sits in the top ten. This clonotype originated in a woman between 45 and 65 years old who had recovered from COVID-19. The chain recombines TRBV10-3 with TRBJ2-2; 7 nucleotides align to TRBD1. Specimen: peripheral blood. The CDR3 DNA follows: TGTGCCACCGCGGACAGGACGAACACCGGGGAGCTGTTTTTT. This translates into CATADRTNTGELFF.